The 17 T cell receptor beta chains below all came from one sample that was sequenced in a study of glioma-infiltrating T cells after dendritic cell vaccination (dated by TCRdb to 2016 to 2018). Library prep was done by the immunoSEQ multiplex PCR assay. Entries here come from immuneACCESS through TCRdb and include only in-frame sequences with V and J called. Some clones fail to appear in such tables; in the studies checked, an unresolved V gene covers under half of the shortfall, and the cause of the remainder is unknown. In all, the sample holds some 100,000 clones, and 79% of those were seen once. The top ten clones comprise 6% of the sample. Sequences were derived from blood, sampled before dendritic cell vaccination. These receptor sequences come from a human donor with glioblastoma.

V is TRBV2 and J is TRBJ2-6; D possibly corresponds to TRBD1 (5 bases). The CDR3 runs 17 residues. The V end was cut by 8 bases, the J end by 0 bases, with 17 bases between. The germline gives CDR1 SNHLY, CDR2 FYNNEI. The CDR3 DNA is TGTGCCAGCGGCGGCACAGGTGGTTACTCTGGGGCCAACGTCCTGACTTTC. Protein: CASGGTGGYSGANVLTF.

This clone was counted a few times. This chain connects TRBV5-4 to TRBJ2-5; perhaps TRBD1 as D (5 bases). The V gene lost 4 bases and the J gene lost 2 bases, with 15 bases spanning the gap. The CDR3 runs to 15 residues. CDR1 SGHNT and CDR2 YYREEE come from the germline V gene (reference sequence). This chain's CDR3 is CASSSNRQLQETQYF. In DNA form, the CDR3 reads TGTGCCAGCAGCAGCAATCGACAGCTTCAAGAGACCCAGTACTTC.

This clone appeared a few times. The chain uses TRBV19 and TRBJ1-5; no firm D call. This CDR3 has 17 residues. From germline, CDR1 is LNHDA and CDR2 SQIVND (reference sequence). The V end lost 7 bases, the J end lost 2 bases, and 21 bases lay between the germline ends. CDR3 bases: TGTGCCAGTAAGAAAGTGAACCCCAAAGAGGGCAATCAGCCCCAGCATTTT. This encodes CASKKVNPKEGNQPQHF.

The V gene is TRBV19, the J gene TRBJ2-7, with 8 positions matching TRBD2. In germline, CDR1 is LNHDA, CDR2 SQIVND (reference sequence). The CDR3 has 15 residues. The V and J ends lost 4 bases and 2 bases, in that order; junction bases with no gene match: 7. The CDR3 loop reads CASSKESGLAYEQYF. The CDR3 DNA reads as TGTGCCAGTAGTAAGGAATCGGGACTAGCCTACGAGCAGTACTTC.

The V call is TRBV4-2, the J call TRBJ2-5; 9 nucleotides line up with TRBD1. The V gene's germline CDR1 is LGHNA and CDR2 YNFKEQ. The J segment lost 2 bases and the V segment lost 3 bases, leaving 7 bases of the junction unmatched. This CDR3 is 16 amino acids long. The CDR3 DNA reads TGTGCCAGCAGCCAGGACGGACAGGGGCGGCAAGAGACCCAGTACTTC. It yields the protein CASSQDGQGRQETQYF.

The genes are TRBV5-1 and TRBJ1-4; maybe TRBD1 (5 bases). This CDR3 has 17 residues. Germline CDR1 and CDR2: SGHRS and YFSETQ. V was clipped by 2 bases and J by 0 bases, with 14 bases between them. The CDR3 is CASSFTLGGTTNEKLFF. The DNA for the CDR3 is TGCGCCAGCAGCTTCACGTTGGGGGGAACAACTAATGAAAAACTGTTTTTT.

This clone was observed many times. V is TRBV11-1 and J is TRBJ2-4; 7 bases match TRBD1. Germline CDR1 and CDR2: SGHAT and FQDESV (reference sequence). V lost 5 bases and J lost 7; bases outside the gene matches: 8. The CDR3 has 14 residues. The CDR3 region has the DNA TGTGCCAGCAGCCGAGACCCGACAGGGAACATTCAGTACTTC. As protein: CASSRDPTGNIQYF. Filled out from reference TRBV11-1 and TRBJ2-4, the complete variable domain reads EAEVAQSPRYKITEKSQAVAFWCDPISGHATLYWYRQILGQGPELLVQFQDESVVDDSQLPKDRFSAERLKGVDSTLKIQPAELGDSAMYLCASSRDPTGNIQYFGAGTRLSVL.

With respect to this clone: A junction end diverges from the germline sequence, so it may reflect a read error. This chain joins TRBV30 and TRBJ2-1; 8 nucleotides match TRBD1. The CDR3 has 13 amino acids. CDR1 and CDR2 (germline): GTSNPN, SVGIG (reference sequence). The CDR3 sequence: CVWSPTGADEQFF. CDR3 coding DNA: TGTGTCTGGAGCCCGACAGGGGCTGATGAGCAGTTCTTC.

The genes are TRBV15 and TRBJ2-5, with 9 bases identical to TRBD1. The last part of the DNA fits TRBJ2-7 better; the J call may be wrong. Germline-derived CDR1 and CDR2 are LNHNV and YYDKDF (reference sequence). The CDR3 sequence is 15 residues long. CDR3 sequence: CATSSPGTGPYEQYF. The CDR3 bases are TGTGCCACCAGCTCTCCCGGGACAGGGCCCTACGAGCAGTACTTC.

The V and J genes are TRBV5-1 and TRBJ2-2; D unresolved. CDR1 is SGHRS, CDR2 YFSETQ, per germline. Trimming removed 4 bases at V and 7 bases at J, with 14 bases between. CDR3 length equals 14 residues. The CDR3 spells CASSLGRVDGELFF. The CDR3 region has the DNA TGCGCCAGCAGCCTGGGCCGAGTTGACGGGGAGCTGTTTTTT.

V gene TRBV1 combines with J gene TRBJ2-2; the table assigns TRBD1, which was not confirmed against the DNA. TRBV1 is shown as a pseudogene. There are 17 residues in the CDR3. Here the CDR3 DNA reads TGCACCAGCAGCCAAGCCAGGATTGGCAAATGCTCCGGGGAGCTGTTTTTT. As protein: CTSSQARIGKCSGELFF.

The CDR3 protein is CASSPLGSQGGETQYF. CDR3 nucleotides: TGTGCCAGCAGCCCCCTCGGGAGCCAGGGTGGAGAGACCCAGTACTTC. The chain combines TRBV2 with TRBJ2-5, with D maybe TRBD2 (6 bases). Germline CDR1 is SNHLY and CDR2 is FYNNEI. This CDR3 is 16 amino acids long. V was trimmed by 6 bases and J by 4 bases, leaving 21 bases between them.

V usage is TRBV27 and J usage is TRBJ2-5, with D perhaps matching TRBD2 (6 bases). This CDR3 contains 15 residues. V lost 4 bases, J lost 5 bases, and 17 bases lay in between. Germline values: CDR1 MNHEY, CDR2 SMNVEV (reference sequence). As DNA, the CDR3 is TGTGCCAGCAGTTCCGGAGCGGGTCACCGGGAGACCCAGTACTTC. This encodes CASSSGAGHRETQYF.

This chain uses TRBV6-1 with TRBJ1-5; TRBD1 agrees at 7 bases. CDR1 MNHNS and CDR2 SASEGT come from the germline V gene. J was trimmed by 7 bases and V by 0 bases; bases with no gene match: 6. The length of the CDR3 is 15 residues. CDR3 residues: CASSEAGTVTQPQHF. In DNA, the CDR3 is TGTGCCAGCAGTGAAGCCGGGACAGTGACACAGCCCCAGCATTTT.

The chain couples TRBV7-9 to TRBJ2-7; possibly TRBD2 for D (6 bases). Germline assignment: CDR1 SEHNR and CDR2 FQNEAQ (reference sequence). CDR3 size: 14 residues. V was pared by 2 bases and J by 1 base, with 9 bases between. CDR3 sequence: CASSLSGTSYEQYF. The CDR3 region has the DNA TGTGCCAGCAGCTTATCAGGGACTTCCTACGAGCAGTACTTC.

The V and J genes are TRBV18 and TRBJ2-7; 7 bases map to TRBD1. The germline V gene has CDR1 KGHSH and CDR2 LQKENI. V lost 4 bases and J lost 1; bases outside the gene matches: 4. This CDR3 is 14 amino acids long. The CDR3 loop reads CASSHGDSSYEQYF. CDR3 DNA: TGTGCCAGCTCACATGGGGACAGTTCCTACGAGCAGTACTTC.

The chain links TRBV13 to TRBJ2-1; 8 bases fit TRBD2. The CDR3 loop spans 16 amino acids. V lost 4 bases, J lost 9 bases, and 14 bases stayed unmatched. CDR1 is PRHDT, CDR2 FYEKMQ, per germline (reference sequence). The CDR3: CASSSRGPAGVVEQFF. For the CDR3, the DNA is TGTGCCAGCAGCTCCAGGGGCCCAGCGGGAGTTGTTGAGCAGTTCTTC.